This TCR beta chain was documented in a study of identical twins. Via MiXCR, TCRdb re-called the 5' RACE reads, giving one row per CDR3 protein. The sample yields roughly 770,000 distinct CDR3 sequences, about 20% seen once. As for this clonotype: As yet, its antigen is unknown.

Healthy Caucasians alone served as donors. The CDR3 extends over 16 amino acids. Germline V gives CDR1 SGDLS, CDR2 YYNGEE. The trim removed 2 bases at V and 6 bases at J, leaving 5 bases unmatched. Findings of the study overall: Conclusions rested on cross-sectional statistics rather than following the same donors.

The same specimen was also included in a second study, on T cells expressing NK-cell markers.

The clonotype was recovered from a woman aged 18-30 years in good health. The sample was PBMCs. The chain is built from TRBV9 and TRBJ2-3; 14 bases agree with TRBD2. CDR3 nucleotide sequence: TGTGCCAGCAGCGTCGGACTAGCGGGAGGCAGCGATACGCAGTATTTT. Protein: CASSVGLAGGSDTQYF.